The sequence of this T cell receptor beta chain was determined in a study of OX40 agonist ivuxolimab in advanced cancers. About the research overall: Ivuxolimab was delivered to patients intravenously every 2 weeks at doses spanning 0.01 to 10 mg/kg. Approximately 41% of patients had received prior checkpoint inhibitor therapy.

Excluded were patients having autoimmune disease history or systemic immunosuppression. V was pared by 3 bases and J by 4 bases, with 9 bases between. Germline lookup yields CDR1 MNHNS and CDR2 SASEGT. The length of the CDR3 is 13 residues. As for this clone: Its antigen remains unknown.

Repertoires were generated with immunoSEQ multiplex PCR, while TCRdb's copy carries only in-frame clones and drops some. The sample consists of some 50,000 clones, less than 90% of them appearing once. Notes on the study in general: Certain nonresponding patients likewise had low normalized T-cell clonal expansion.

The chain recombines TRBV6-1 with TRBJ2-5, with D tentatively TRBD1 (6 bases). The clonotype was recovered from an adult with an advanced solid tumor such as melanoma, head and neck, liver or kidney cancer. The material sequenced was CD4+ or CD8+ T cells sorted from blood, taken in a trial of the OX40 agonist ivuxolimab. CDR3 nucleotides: TGTGCCAGCAGTGATCCAGGGGTAGAGACCCAGTACTTC. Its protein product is CASSDPGVETQYF.